The source of this TCR beta chain is a study of tumor-infiltrating lymphocytes in primary liver carcinoma. Points from the study as a whole: Blood trailed tumors significantly in top-250-clone fraction (p = 0.039).

From about 19-30 mg of unsorted bulk tissue, DNA and RNA were co-extracted together. In the case of this clonotype: Its antigen is not known. The conserved final phenylalanine or tryptophan is absent from the CDR3, which likely points to a read error.

Per germline, CDR1 SGHDT and CDR2 YYEEEE. The CDR3 loop spans 13 amino acids. Priming with a constant-region primer yielded TCR beta cDNA from around 540 ng total RNA. Researchers made the TCR beta libraries by running three nested multiplex PCR rounds with slightly modified ARM-PCR. Each of the first two PCR rounds ran roughly 9 cycles with TRBV1-TRBV30 forward and C-beta reverse primers. TCRdb used MiXCR to reprocess the multiplex PCR reads, holding one entry per CDR3 protein. The repertoire includes some 180,000 distinct CDR3 sequences, around four fifths of them detected once, and around 18% sits in the top ten.

The receptor was isolated from a man aged 35 to 55 with primary liver carcinoma and hepatitis B virus infection. What was sequenced was tumor tissue from primary liver carcinoma. J is TRBJ1-2 and V is TRBV5-6; TRBD1 is a possible D gene (5 bases). As DNA, the CDR3 is TGTGCCAACAGCTTGACAGCAAACTATGGCTACACCTCC. It specifies CANSLTANYGYTS.